One sample yielded the 12 T cell receptor beta chains listed below, sequenced in a study of memory CD4+ T cells and cytomegalovirus serostatus. Some clones are missing from TCRdb's copy, which holds only in-frame ones; the method was immunoSEQ multiplex PCR. The sample has around 60,000 clones, roughly 85% seen once. Single viable CD3+CD4+CD8-CD45RO+ cells were sorted as the memory CD4+ T cells. Sequenced: memory CD4+ T cells from blood. These receptors were collected from an adult in good health and CMV-seronegative. Some clones in this sample may be carry-over from other donors' samples.

V and J are TRBV28 and TRBJ2-7, with TRBD2 identical over 7 bases. Trimming took 6 bases from V and 3 from J; bases not matched to a gene: 8. This CDR3 is 14 amino acids long. CDR1 is MDHEN and CDR2 is SYDVKM in the germline V gene. The DNA of the CDR3 is TGTGCCAGCAGAGAACTAGCGTCGTTCTACGAGCAGTACTTC. It translates to CASRELASFYEQYF.

The chain combines TRBV7-3 with TRBJ2-1; TRBD1 matches 7 bases. The CDR3 is made up of 13 amino acids. Trimming cost V 4 bases and J 4 bases; bases outside gene matches: 1. The germline V gene has CDR1 SGHTA and CDR2 FQGTGA. The CDR3 region has the DNA TGTGCCAGCAGCTGGGACAGATACAATGAGCAGTTCTTC. Residues: CASSWDRYNEQFF. The complete variable domain, with remaining parts taken from reference TRBV7-3 and TRBJ2-1, reads GAGVSQTPSNKVTEKGKYVELRCDPISGHTALYWYRQSLGQGPEFLIYFQGTGAADDSGLPNDRFFAVRPEGSVSTLKIQRTERGDSAVYLCASSWDRYNEQFFGPGTRLTVL.

This chain links TRBV7-2 with TRBJ2-4; D is uncertain. The V end lost 2 bases, the J end lost 6 bases, and 5 bases lay between the germline ends. From germline, CDR1 is SGHTA and CDR2 FQGNSA. CDR3 length: 12 amino acids. The CDR3 here is CASSLKGNIQYF. DNA for the CDR3: TGTGCCAGCAGCTTAAAGGGAAACATTCAGTACTTC.

The chain combines TRBV6-5 with TRBJ1-2, with 7 positions matching TRBD1. With V trimmed by 6 bases and J by 3 bases, 4 bases remained unmatched. The CDR3 totals 13 residues. CDR1 and CDR2 (germline): MNHEY, SVGAGI. The CDR3 sequence: CASRKTGDYGYTF. In DNA form, the CDR3 reads TGTGCCAGCAGGAAAACAGGGGACTATGGCTACACCTTC.

The gene calls are TRBV7-3 and TRBJ1-1; TRBD1 might be the D (5 bases). In germline, CDR1 is SGHTA, CDR2 FQGTGA. CDR3 length equals 11 residues. CDR3 region: CAGGIGTEAFF. The CDR3, as DNA: TGTGCTGGGGGGATCGGCACTGAAGCTTTCTTT.

This chain connects TRBV6-1 to TRBJ2-5; D may be TRBD1 (6 bases). This CDR3 is 15 amino acids long. Between the trimmed V and J ends, which lost 4 bases and 2 bases, there was a span of 14 bases. Germline loops: CDR1 MNHNS, CDR2 SASEGT. CDR3 nucleotides: TGTGCCAGCAGTGGTTTCGACAGGCGGCAAGAGACCCAGTACTTC. Translated: CASSGFDRRQETQYF.

The chain recombines TRBV25-1 with TRBJ2-5; TRBD2 might be the D (5 bases). Deletions cut 7 bases from V and 5 bases from J, with 14 bases between. This CDR3 has 13 amino acids. Germline V gene lookup returns CDR1 MGHDK and CDR2 SYGVNS. The CDR3 DNA reads as TGTGCCAGCACGGGTGGGAGTGTTGAGACCCAGTACTTC. Its protein product is CASTGGSVETQYF.

The V call is TRBV25-1, the J call TRBJ1-2, with D maybe TRBD1 (6 bases). V dropped 6 bases and J dropped 3 bases, with 11 bases sitting between them. The CDR3 totals 13 residues. In germline, CDR1 is MGHDK, CDR2 SYGVNS. The CDR3 bases are TGTGCCAGCAGCCACAGGGATGACTATGGCTACACCTTC. It specifies CASSHRDDYGYTF.

The chain combines TRBV27 with TRBJ2-2; 7 nucleotides align to TRBD2. The ends lost 7 bases at V and 8 bases at J; junction bases unmatched: 13. The CDR3 contains 15 residues. CDR1 and CDR2 from the germline V gene are MNHEY and SMNVEV (reference sequence). The CDR3, as DNA: TGTGCCAGCACCCCGGACTGGGAGGGGTTGGGGGAGCTGTTTTTT. This encodes CASTPDWEGLGELFF.

This chain connects TRBV27 to TRBJ2-5; TRBD2 matches 11 bases. With 4 bases clipped from V and 5 bases from J, the junction kept 6 bases outside the gene matches. In germline, CDR1 is MNHEY, CDR2 SMNVEV (reference sequence). The CDR3 is made up of 15 amino acids. DNA of the CDR3: TGTGCCAGCAGTTCTCGGGTAGCGGGAGGGGAGACCCAGTACTTC. It codes for CASSSRVAGGETQYF.

The CDR3 loop is CAYSGANVLTF. CDR3 sequence (DNA): TGTGCCTACTCTGGGGCCAACGTCCTGACTTTC. The chain couples TRBV30 to TRBJ2-6; D unclear. Germline V gene lookup returns CDR1 GTSNPN and CDR2 SVGIG (reference sequence). This CDR3 is built from 11 residues. V lost 7 bases to trimming and J lost 0 bases, with 1 base between them.

This clone came up a few times. This chain uses TRBV28 with TRBJ1-5; TRBD1 matches 9 bases. The CDR3 is 15 residues long. Germline CDR1 reads MDHEN; CDR2 reads SYDVKM. Unmatched junction bases numbered 3, after V lost 2 bases and J lost 4 bases. This chain's CDR3 is CASSLRGTGNQPQHF. CDR3 nucleotide sequence: TGTGCCAGCAGTTTAAGAGGGACAGGGAATCAGCCCCAGCATTTT.